The 6 T cell receptor beta chains given below trace back to one sample, sequenced in a study of multiple sclerosis patients with progressive multifocal leukoencephalopathy. Sequenced by immunoSEQ multiplex PCR; TCRdb stores in-frame clones only, minus some. Of 25,000 to 35,000 clones detected, around 89% appear once; the ten largest clones hold approximately 1.1%. This sample's time point: before natalizumab initiation. Source material: PBMCs. Source of these receptors: a human donor with multiple sclerosis.

V usage is TRBV5-8 and J usage is TRBJ2-2, with a possible D match to TRBD2 (5 bases). The ends were cut back, 2 bases at V and 5 bases at J, with 10 bases in the middle. The germline V gene has CDR1 SGHTS and CDR2 YDEGEE. This CDR3 is built from 14 residues. The CDR3 coding sequence is TGTGCCAGCAGCTTCGGGGTCAAGACCGGGGAGCTGTTTTTT. It yields the protein CASSFGVKTGELFF.

This chain uses TRBV4-2 with TRBJ1-2; D gene unclear. CDR1 and CDR2 (germline): LGHNA, YNFKEQ. Trimming left V 1 base short and J 4 bases short, with 16 bases between. The CDR3 runs to 16 residues. Written as DNA, the CDR3 is TGTGCCAGCAGCCAAGGAGTATCTAGCGACCGCTATGGCTACACCTTC. Encoded protein: CASSQGVSSDRYGYTF.

The chain has TRBV6-6 and TRBJ2-5; weak D call: TRBD1 (6 bases). The germline V and J ends were trimmed by 2 bases and 2 bases, with 12 bases remaining between them. Germline V gives CDR1 MNHNY, CDR2 SVGAGI (reference sequence). This CDR3 spans 15 amino acids. The DNA of the CDR3 is TGTGCCAGCAGTTACCCCACAGGGCGGCAAGAGACCCAGTACTTC. This sequence encodes CASSYPTGRQETQYF.

V gene TRBV7-9 combines with J gene TRBJ2-7; TRBD1 aligns across 8 bases. The CDR3 sequence is 17 residues long. Germline assignment: CDR1 SEHNR and CDR2 FQNEAQ (reference sequence). V dropped 5 bases and J dropped 0; count of bases not matched to a gene: 12. CDR3 sequence: CASSPPYGTGDSYEQYF. As DNA, the CDR3 is TGTGCCAGCAGCCCCCCTTATGGGACAGGTGACTCCTACGAGCAGTACTTC.

Details on this clone: The junction and the germline gene differ at one end; a read error may be behind it. V and J are TRBV7-7 and TRBJ2-7; 7 bases are a match to TRBD1. There are 15 residues in the CDR3. Per germline, CDR1 SSHAT and CDR2 FNYEAQ (reference sequence). The CDR3 protein is CASSLRQGVGHEQYF. CDR3 nucleotide sequence: TGTGCTAGCAGCCTTCGACAGGGTGTTGGCCACGAGCAGTACTTC.

The chain couples TRBV4-3 to TRBJ2-1; D uncertain. Germline V lookup: CDR1 LGHNA, CDR2 YSLEER. Trimming shortened V by 1 base and J by 6 bases, and 7 bases separated the two germline ends. This CDR3 contains 13 residues. In DNA, the CDR3 is TGCGCCAGCAGCCAAGCTAATATCAATGAGCAGTTCTTC. This sequence encodes CASSQANINEQFF.